This T cell receptor beta chain is from a study of multiple sclerosis patients with progressive multifocal leukoencephalopathy. Broader study findings: At PML onset, no shared TRBV or TRBJ gene usage was seen.

Worth noting for this clone: The antigen remains unidentified.

Profiling relied on immunoSEQ multiplex PCR, and the TCRdb table lists in-frame clones only, not all of them. Among 25,000 to 35,000 clones listed, about 88% were seen once. The CDR3 is 17 amino acids. After removal of 0 bases from V and 5 bases from J, the junction contained 10 bases not matched to a gene. Per the germline V gene, CDR1 is SGHRS and CDR2 is YFSETQ. Documented time point: time of PML onset. At PML onset, T3 blood samples were taken. The sample was PBMCs, taken from a patient treated with natalizumab. The chain links TRBV5-1 to TRBJ2-3; 9 bases match TRBD2. This clonotype was obtained from a human donor with progressive multifocal leukoencephalopathy. DNA for the CDR3: TGCGCCAGCAGCTTGGCCCCTGCGGGAGGGCTGGGAGATACGCAGTATTTT. It is translated as CASSLAPAGGLGDTQYF.